The 10 T cell receptor beta chains below all came from one sample that was sequenced in a study of cytomegalovirus exposure and HLA in healthy donors. Produced via immunoSEQ multiplex PCR; TCRdb's table is partial and in-frame only. Of around 150,000 clones in the sample, roughly 90% were seen once. Input material: PBMCs. The receptor set was obtained from a woman between 18 and 30 years old in good health and CMV-seronegative.

This chain connects TRBV18 to TRBJ1-5; the D is unclear. CDR3 length: 12 amino acids. V shed 5 bases and J shed 4 bases, with 6 bases lying between them. Germline CDR1 KGHSH, CDR2 LQKENI. In nucleotides, the CDR3 is TGTGCCAGCTCAAAAGCGAATCAGCCCCAGCATTTT. As protein: CASSKANQPQHF. Supplemented by reference TRBV18 and TRBJ1-5, the full variable domain reads NAGVMQNPRHLVRRRGQEARLRCSPMKGHSHVYWYRQLPEEGLKFMVYLQKENIIDESGMPKERFSAEFPKEGPSILRIQQVVRGDSAAYFCASSKANQPQHFGDGTRLSIL.

This chain connects TRBV18 to TRBJ1-3, with 7 bases matching TRBD1. Losses at the gene ends were 4 bases for V and 4 bases for J; bases not matched to a gene: 10. The CDR3 covers 16 residues. CDR1 and CDR2 from the germline V gene are KGHSH and LQKENI. The CDR3 reads CASSLNAGTVGNTIYF. CDR3 nucleotide sequence: TGTGCCAGCTCACTAAACGCCGGGACAGTCGGAAACACCATATATTTT. The variable domain in full, completed from reference TRBV18 and TRBJ1-3, reads NAGVMQNPRHLVRRRGQEARLRCSPMKGHSHVYWYRQLPEEGLKFMVYLQKENIIDESGMPKERFSAEFPKEGPSILRIQQVVRGDSAAYFCASSLNAGTVGNTIYFGEGSWLTVV.

This chain connects TRBV11-2 to TRBJ2-5; TRBD2 matches 12 bases. The germline V gene encodes CDR1 SGHAT and CDR2 FQNNGV. The CDR3 is 15 amino acids. With 7 bases clipped from V and 2 bases from J, the junction kept 5 bases outside the gene matches. CDR3 nucleotide sequence: TGTGCCAGCACCCACGGACTAGCGGGACAAGAGACCCAGTACTTC. This encodes CASTHGLAGQETQYF.

This chain connects TRBV7-6 to TRBJ2-7, with 7 bases that match TRBD1. J was trimmed by 4 bases and V by 4 bases; bases with no gene match: 7. The CDR3 has 14 residues. In germline, CDR1 is SGHVS, CDR2 FNYEAQ. CDR3 bases: TGTGCCAGCAGCTCAGGAACAGGGGAATACGAGCAGTACTTC. Translating gives CASSSGTGEYEQYF.

The genes are TRBV19 and TRBJ2-1; 8 bases agree with TRBD2. V shed 6 bases and J 4 bases; nucleotides not matched to a gene: 5. This CDR3 is built from 14 residues. Per germline, CDR1 LNHDA and CDR2 SQIVND (reference sequence). The CDR3 spells CASRWAGGYNEQFF. The CDR3 nucleotides are TGTGCCAGTAGGTGGGCGGGGGGATACAATGAGCAGTTCTTC.

The chain recombines TRBV4-2 with TRBJ2-7, with 10 positions matching TRBD2. The CDR3 runs to 16 residues. The germline CDR1 and CDR2 sequences are LGHNA and YNFKEQ. V lost 0 bases, J lost 2 bases, and 4 bases stayed unmatched. The CDR3 is CASSQEASGGTYEQYF. CDR3 DNA: TGTGCCAGCAGCCAAGAGGCTAGCGGGGGCACCTACGAGCAGTACTTC.

The J gene is TRBJ2-7, the V gene TRBV5-5; tentatively, D is TRBD1 (6 bases). This CDR3 is 13 amino acids long. V was cut by 1 base and J by 4 bases, with 9 bases left in between. Germline CDR1 SGHKS, CDR2 YYEKEE (reference sequence). The CDR3 sequence: CASSLQGPYEQYF. DNA of the CDR3: TGTGCCAGCAGCTTGCAGGGGCCTTACGAGCAGTACTTC.

This clone came up once. This chain uses TRBV6-1 with TRBJ2-6; tentative D call: TRBD2 (7 bases). V lost 8 bases, J lost 4 bases, and 12 bases lay in between. This CDR3 spans 14 amino acids. Germline V gives CDR1 MNHNS, CDR2 SASEGT. CDR3 DNA sequence: TGTGCCAGCGGAGGGGGAGGGGGGGCCAACGTCCTGACTTTC. Protein sequence: CASGGGGGANVLTF.

The chain employs TRBV27 and TRBJ1-5; D unclear. This CDR3 has 14 residues. The V end was cut by 4 bases, the J end by 5 bases, with 12 bases between. Germline V lookup: CDR1 MNHEY, CDR2 SMNVEV (reference sequence). CDR3 residues: CASSSVTRDQPQHF. CDR3 coding DNA: TGTGCCAGCAGTTCTGTAACACGGGATCAGCCCCAGCATTTT.

The chain carries TRBV6-5 and TRBJ1-5, with D tentatively TRBD1 (5 bases). V was clipped by 3 bases and J by 7 bases, with 10 bases between them. The CDR3 has 13 amino acids. Germline values: CDR1 MNHEY, CDR2 SVGAGI. Here the CDR3 DNA reads TGTGCCAGCAGTTATGGGGGGGGGCAGCCCCAGCATTTT. Its protein is CASSYGGGQPQHF.